These T cell receptor beta chains were read from a single sample in a study of T-cell memory formation after mild COVID-19. TCRdb analysed the 5' RACE reads with MiXCR anew, one entry per CDR3 protein. The data show around 420,000 distinct CDR3 sequences, with 24% seen just once and roughly 8.9% held by the top ten. The source material was PBMCs or a T cell subset sorted from them (not recorded which). These receptors were obtained from an adult woman who had mild COVID-19 (a few samples of this study predate the infection). Cell type and time point are not known. Both conserved end residues are part of each CDR3. Each record gives: J gene, V gene, D gene, clone size, CDR3 DNA, CDR3 protein. A D gene is named only where the DNA matches it firmly. The listing skips clone size in some rows; elsewhere it reads once, few, many or a size class.

TRBJ1-4 TRBV7-7 - few TGTGCCAGCAGCGACGGACCCAATGAAAAACTGTTTTTT CASSDGPNEKLFF
TRBJ1-2 TRBV5-6 - many TGTGCCAGCACTCTCCCGGGAGGGGGCTATGGCTACACCTTC CASTLPGGGYGYTF
TRBJ2-7 TRBV3-1 TRBD2 - TGTGCCAGCAGCCAAGACCGGATAGCGGGGGGCCGTTACGAGCAGTACTTC CASSQDRIAGGRYEQYF
TRBJ1-2 TRBV29-1 TRBD1 few TGCAGCGTTGAAGGGGGGACAGGGGCAGGAGGCTACACCTTC CSVEGGTGAGGYTF
TRBJ2-3 TRBV20-1 - - TGCAGTGCTAGGACCGGGGTGGGGACAGATACGCAGTATTTT CSARTGVGTDTQYF
TRBJ2-2 TRBV7-8 TRBD2 - TGTGCCAGCAGCTTAGGGGTCGGGAGGGTCACCGGGGAGCTGTTTTTT CASSLGVGRVTGELFF
TRBJ1-4 TRBV12-3/TRBV12-4 - few TGTGCCAGCAGTTTCGGTTCCCCTAATGAAAAACTGTTTTTT CASSFGSPNEKLFF
TRBJ1-1 TRBV5-5 - - TGTGCCAGCAGCCCCGGGACCCTCATGAACACTGAAGCTTTCTTT CASSPGTLMNTEAFF
TRBJ2-5 TRBV12-3/TRBV12-4 - - TGTGCCAGCAGTTTGGCGGGTGGGGGTAAAATCCAAGAGACCCAGTACTTC CASSLAGGGKIQETQYF
TRBJ2-7 TRBV5-1 - - TGCGCCAGCAGCTTGGCCGCAGGGAGAAACGAGCAGTACTTC CASSLAAGRNEQYF
TRBJ2-1 TRBV3-1 - - TGTGCCAGCAGCCAAGATCTTGTTGCGCCCAGTGAGCAGTTCTTC CASSQDLVAPSEQFF
TRBJ1-2 TRBV27 - few TGTGCCAGCAGTACCCGCCCCGCAGGGATCTATGGCTACACCTTC CASSTRPAGIYGYTF
TRBJ2-3 TRBV2 - few TGTGCCAGCAGTGTAATAGCCCAAACAGATACGCAGTATTTT CASSVIAQTDTQYF
TRBJ1-1 TRBV7-9 - few TGTGCCAGCAGCAAGAGAACTGAAGCTTTCTTT CASSKRTEAFF